The 19 T cell receptor beta chains listed next were all sequenced from one sample in a study of blood T cell repertoires in COVID-19. Sequencing used immunoSEQ multiplex PCR; TCRdb keeps in-frame clones, though not all of them. The data show some 180,000 clones, roughly 84% seen once. Sequencing input: peripheral blood. These receptors all stem from a man between 65 and 79 years old with active or convalescent COVID-19.

This chain uses TRBV15 with TRBJ1-2; no definite D call. The germline CDR1 and CDR2 sequences are LNHNV and YYDKDF (reference sequence). Between the trimmed V and J ends, which lost 3 bases and 0 bases, there was a span of 8 bases. The CDR3 runs 14 residues. CDR3: CATSRANANYGYTF. The CDR3 DNA reads as TGTGCCACCAGCAGGGCCAACGCTAACTATGGCTACACCTTC.

The genes are TRBV19 and TRBJ1-2; 10 bases are shared with TRBD1. Unmatched junction bases numbered 10, after V lost 6 bases and J lost 6 bases. CDR3 size: 15 residues. In germline, CDR1 is LNHDA, CDR2 SQIVND (reference sequence). Here the CDR3 reads CASRTPRQGADGYTF. The CDR3, as DNA: TGTGCCAGTAGAACCCCCAGACAGGGGGCGGATGGCTACACCTTC. Complete variable domain (other parts from reference TRBV19 and TRBJ1-2): DGGITQSPKYLFRKEGQNVTLSCEQNLNHDAMYWYRQDPGQGLRLIYYSQIVNDFQKGDIAEGYSVSREKKESFPLTVTSAQKNPTAFYLCASRTPRQGADGYTFGSGTRLTVV.

This clone was seen more than once but under ten times. The chain couples TRBV30 to TRBJ1-2, with unresolved D. The V and J ends lost 8 bases and 8 bases respectively, with 21 bases between them. The CDR3 consists of 13 residues. Germline V gives CDR1 GTSNPN, CDR2 SVGIG (reference sequence). The CDR3 DNA reads as TGTGCCACCATTACTAAGACCTCTGGGGGCTACACCTTC. Amino acid sequence: CATITKTSGGYTF.

This clone was counted only a few times. The chain carries TRBV18 and TRBJ2-2; maybe TRBD1 (6 bases). Looked up from germline, CDR1 is KGHSH and CDR2 is LQKENI. This CDR3 has 15 amino acids. V shed 4 bases and J shed 4 bases, with 13 bases lying between them. DNA of the CDR3: TGTGCCAGCTCACGGGTTACAGGGTTCACCGGGGAGCTGTTTTTT. Translation: CASSRVTGFTGELFF.

The rearrangement links TRBV7-9 to TRBJ2-5; the D gene is possibly TRBD2 (5 bases). The CDR3 is 15 amino acids. Germline V gene lookup returns CDR1 SEHNR and CDR2 FQNEAQ (reference sequence). The ends were cut back, 5 bases at V and 5 bases at J, with 18 bases in the middle. The DNA for the CDR3 is TGTGCCAGCAGCCCCCCCCCGGGGTTTGGGGAGACCCAGTACTTC. Residues: CASSPPPGFGETQYF.

In this sample, this clone turned up once. This chain links TRBV9 with TRBJ2-1; 7 bases are a match to TRBD2. CDR3 length: 16 amino acids. After removal of 4 bases from V and 0 bases from J, the junction contained 7 bases not matched to a gene. CDR1 SGDLS and CDR2 YYNGEE come from the germline V gene. DNA for the CDR3: TGTGCCAGCAGCAAAACTAGCGCCTCCTCCTACAATGAGCAGTTCTTC. Translating gives CASSKTSASSYNEQFF.

The chain recombines TRBV28 with TRBJ1-2; D remains ambiguous. Germline V lookup: CDR1 MDHEN, CDR2 SYDVKM. V lost 4 bases to trimming and J lost 9 bases, with 12 bases between them. The CDR3 spans 12 residues. CDR3 coding DNA: TGTGCCAGCAGTTCACACAGCTGGAGCTACACCTTC. The encoded protein is CASSSHSWSYTF.

The CDR3 coding sequence is TGTGCCAGCAGTGGGCTCAGCTCTGGAAACACCATATATTTT. Its protein is CASSGLSSGNTIYF. This sequence joins TRBV2 and TRBJ1-3; D is unclear. There are 14 residues in the CDR3. The ends were cut back, 4 bases at V and 0 bases at J, with 7 bases in the middle. The germline V gene has CDR1 SNHLY and CDR2 FYNNEI.

The table lists this clone with a few counts. The genes are TRBV2 and TRBJ1-1; possibly TRBD1 for D (6 bases). CDR1 and CDR2 from the germline V gene are SNHLY and FYNNEI. The CDR3 is made up of 14 amino acids. V lost 6 bases and J 1 base, leaving 12 bases between the germline ends. The CDR3 coding sequence is TGTGCCAGCAGGAACAACAGGGAGAACACTGAAGCTTTCTTT. Translated, it gives CASRNNRENTEAFF.

The V call is TRBV29-1, the J call TRBJ2-3; 10 nucleotides line up with TRBD1. This CDR3 has 16 amino acids. Germline V CDR1 and CDR2: SQVTM, ANQGSEA. Germline trimming cut 1 base from V and 4 bases from J; bases unmatched to any gene: 8. The CDR3 region has the DNA TGCAGCGTTGAAGGTCTAGACAGGGGGCCGGCAGATACGCAGTATTTT. Protein: CSVEGLDRGPADTQYF.

This chain joins TRBV7-2 and TRBJ2-7; TRBD2 might be the D (6 bases). Germline V gene lookup returns CDR1 SGHTA and CDR2 FQGNSA. This CDR3 comprises 15 residues. Trimming shortened V by 5 bases and J by 2 bases, and 16 bases separated the two germline ends. This chain's CDR3 is CASSQRMRGAYEQYF. The CDR3 coding sequence is TGTGCCAGCAGCCAGAGGATGCGCGGGGCCTACGAGCAGTACTTC.

The chain has TRBV4-3 and TRBJ2-1, with a possible D match to TRBD2 (5 bases). V was cut by 1 base and J by 7 bases, with 23 bases left in between. Germline-derived CDR1 and CDR2 are LGHNA and YSLEER. This CDR3 has 18 amino acids. The CDR3 loop reads CASSQGITGVPPGNEQFF. The CDR3 DNA follows: TGCGCCAGCAGCCAAGGGATTACCGGGGTCCCCCCTGGTAATGAGCAGTTCTTC.

The chain recombines TRBV29-1 with TRBJ1-1; 8 bases match TRBD1. Unmatched junction bases numbered 7, after V lost 1 base and J lost 0 bases. This CDR3 region has 16 residues. Per germline, CDR1 SQVTM and CDR2 ANQGSEA. The CDR3, as DNA: TGCAGCGTTGAAGGGGGGACAGGAAAGATGAACACTGAAGCTTTCTTT. The encoded protein is CSVEGGTGKMNTEAFF. Based on the CDR3 plus reference TRBV29-1 and TRBJ1-1, the full variable domain is SAVISQKPSRDICQRGTSLTIQCQVDSQVTMMFWYRQQPGQSLTLIATANQGSEATYESGFVIDKFPISRPNLTFSTLTVSNMSPEDSSIYLCSVEGGTGKMNTEAFFGQGTRLTVV.

The V gene is TRBV6-5, the J gene TRBJ1-2; 10 bases are a match to TRBD1. CDR3 length equals 14 residues. Germline CDR1 reads MNHEY; CDR2 reads SVGAGI. V lost 6 bases, J lost 8 bases, and 9 bases stayed unmatched. The CDR3, as DNA: TGTGCCAGCAGCTCCGGGACAGGGGTCCGAGGCTACACCTTC. It is translated as CASSSGTGVRGYTF.

The V and J genes are TRBV7-2 and TRBJ1-2; maybe TRBD1 (5 bases). Germline-derived CDR1 and CDR2 are SGHTA and FQGNSA. V was trimmed by 5 bases and J by 5 bases, leaving 18 bases between them. The CDR3 extends over 15 amino acids. CDR3 protein: CASSPGGGAEYGYTF. Written as DNA, the CDR3 is TGTGCCAGCAGCCCCGGGGGAGGGGCAGAATATGGCTACACCTTC.

This clone has a handful of counts. The gene calls are TRBV20-1 and TRBJ2-1; D might be TRBD1 (5 bases). This CDR3 region has 14 residues. Trimming removed 3 bases at V and 9 bases at J, with 18 bases between. In germline, CDR1 is DFQATT, CDR2 SNEGSKA (reference sequence). Here the CDR3 DNA reads TGCAGTGCTAGTATTGACAGTGGATTTGGTGAGCAGTTCTTC. Encoded protein: CSASIDSGFGEQFF.

The chain recombines TRBV7-2 with TRBJ1-4; possibly TRBD1 for D (6 bases). This CDR3 is 15 amino acids long. Per the germline V gene, CDR1 is SGHTA and CDR2 is FQGNSA. The ends were cut back, 5 bases at V and 8 bases at J, with 18 bases in the middle. DNA for the CDR3: TGTGCCAGCAGCCCCGGGGGGGGCATGAACGAAAAACTGTTTTTT. This gives the protein CASSPGGGMNEKLFF. The full variable domain, with the rest looked up from reference TRBV7-2 and TRBJ1-4, is GAGVSQSPSNKVTEKGKDVELRCDPISGHTALYWYRQSLGQGLEFLIYFQGNSAPDKSGLPSDRFSAERTGGSVSTLTIQRTQQEDSAVYLCASSPGGGMNEKLFFGSGTQLSVL.

The gene calls are TRBV12-3 or TRBV12-4 and TRBJ1-6, with D tentatively TRBD1 (5 bases). V was clipped by 10 bases and J by 10 bases, with 17 bases between them. The CDR3 spans 13 residues. CDR3 coding DNA: TGTGCCACCACGCAGGGCCGCAACTCACCCCTCCACTTT. It specifies CATTQGRNSPLHF.

This clone was seen only a few times. This chain connects TRBV24-1 to TRBJ1-2, with D uncertain. CDR3 length: 12 amino acids. The V end was cut by 5 bases, the J end by 5 bases, with 8 bases between. Germline V lookup: CDR1 KGHDR, CDR2 SFDVKD. The CDR3: CATSAGDYGYTF. The CDR3 DNA reads TGTGCCACCAGTGCAGGCGATTATGGCTACACCTTC.